This T cell receptor (beta chain) was retrieved from a study of T cells in Graves' hyperthyroidism and ophthalmopathy. Study observations and caveats: Ophthalmopathy was model-predicted a median roughly 6.3 months pre-onset. Through a model of 13 V-J features, ophthalmopathy was separated from stable hyperthyroidism.

Researchers defined stable Graves' hyperthyroidism as no ophthalmopathy progression within 18 months. In the case of this clonotype: Its antigen is as yet unknown.

The CDR3 totals 14 residues. V was cut by 6 bases and J by 4 bases, with 15 bases left in between. The germline gives CDR1 MDHEN, CDR2 SYDVKM. TCR beta CDR3 regions were amplified from RNA transcripts. HTBI primers drove first-round RT-PCR of the TCR CDR3. MiXCR was run by TCRdb on the multiplex PCR reads, yielding one entry per CDR3 protein. Counted here are approximately 100,000 distinct CDR3 sequences, 35% to 45% occurring once; the ten biggest clones make up 10% to 13%. V is TRBV28 and J is TRBJ1-1; tentatively, D is TRBD1 (6 bases). The clonotype originates from a woman aged 25 to 45 with Graves' hyperthyroidism. The sample taken for sequencing was peripheral blood or thyroid tissue (not recorded which). CDR3 sequence: CASREGGLGTEAFF. The CDR3 bases are TGTGCCAGCAGAGAGGGGGGACTGGGCACTGAAGCTTTCTTT.